This T cell receptor (beta chain) was sequenced for a study of blood T cell repertoires in COVID-19. Study details: Acute and convalescent COVID-19 samples came from the United States, Italy and Spain. T cells, B-cell-depleted T cells, or PBMCs provided the cDNA or gDNA that served as material.

As originally analysed: Estimated nucleated cell counts came from reference gene primer amplification. Clones were sequenced by immunoSEQ multiplex PCR, and TCRdb holds only the in-frame ones, with some missing. For V, J and clone size, that table is used; D and trimming come from the DNA. The repertoire includes 200,000 to 250,000 clones, approximately 86% of them detected once, and roughly 6.4% sits in the top ten. This CDR3 has 14 residues. V was pared by 0 bases and J by 4 bases, with 9 bases between. The germline gives CDR1 SGHNT, CDR2 YYREEE (reference sequence). This receptor was taken from a woman aged 60-70 years with active or convalescent COVID-19. The sample consisted of peripheral blood. The chain recombines TRBV5-4 with TRBJ2-3; no clear D. DNA for the CDR3: TGTGCCAGCAGCTTGGGGAGTTCCCCAGATACGCAGTATTTT. Protein product: CASSLGSSPDTQYF.